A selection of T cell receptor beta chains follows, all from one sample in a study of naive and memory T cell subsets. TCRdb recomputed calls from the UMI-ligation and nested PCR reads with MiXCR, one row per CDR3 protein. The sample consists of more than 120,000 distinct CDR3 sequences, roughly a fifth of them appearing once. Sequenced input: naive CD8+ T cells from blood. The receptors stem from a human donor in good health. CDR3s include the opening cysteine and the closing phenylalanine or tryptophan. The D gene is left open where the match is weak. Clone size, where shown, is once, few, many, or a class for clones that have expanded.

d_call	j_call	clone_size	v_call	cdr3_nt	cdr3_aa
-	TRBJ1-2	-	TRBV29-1	TGCAGCGTTGAAAAAGGGGGCTATGGCTACACCTTC	CSVEKGGYGYTF
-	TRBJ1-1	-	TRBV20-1	TGCAGTGCTAGTGGAGAGCTCGGAATGAACACTGAAGCTTTCTTT	CSASGELGMNTEAFF
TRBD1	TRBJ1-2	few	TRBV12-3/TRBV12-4	TGTGCCAGCAGTAAGATGCAAGACAGGGGGCCCGAGTATGGCTACACCTTC	CASSKMQDRGPEYGYTF
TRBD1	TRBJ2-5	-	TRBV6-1	TGTGCCAGCAGTGCGACCGGGACAGGGGTCCTCCTTCGGGACTTC	CASSATGTGVLLRDF
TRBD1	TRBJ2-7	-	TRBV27	TGTGCCAGCGGAGACAGGGCCTCTGACTACGAGCAGTACTTC	CASGDRASDYEQYF
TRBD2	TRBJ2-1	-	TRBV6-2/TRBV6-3	TGTGCCAGCAGTTACTCGACCCACGGACTAGCGGGAGGAAGGAATGAGCAGTTCTTC	CASSYSTHGLAGGRNEQFF
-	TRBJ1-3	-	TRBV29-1	TGCAGCGTTCTAGGGGACCCTGGAAACACCATATATTTT	CSVLGDPGNTIYF
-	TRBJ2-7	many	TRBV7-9	TGTGCCAGCAGCCCGGGGGCTTACGAGCAGTACTTC	CASSPGAYEQYF
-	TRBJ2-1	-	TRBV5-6	TGTGCCAGCAGCTTCGCCCTTCACGGGGGCTCCTACAATGAGCAGTTCTTC	CASSFALHGGSYNEQFF
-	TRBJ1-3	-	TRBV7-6	TGTGCCAGCAGCCCCAGTTTCCCCCGGGACATTGAGGCACTCTCTGGAAACACCATATATTTT	CASSPSFPRDIEALSGNTIYF
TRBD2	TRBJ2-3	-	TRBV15	TGTGCCACCAGCAGAGATCTTAGTGTTAGCGGGATCACAGATACGCAGTATTTT	CATSRDLSVSGITDTQYF
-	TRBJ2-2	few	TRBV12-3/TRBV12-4	TGTGCCAGCAGTTACGCCCTGACCGGGGAGCTGTTTTTT	CASSYALTGELFF
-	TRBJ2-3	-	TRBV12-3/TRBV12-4	TGTGCCAGCAGCCATCGGTGGAGCACAGATACGCAGTATTTT	CASSHRWSTDTQYF
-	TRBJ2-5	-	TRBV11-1	TGTGCCAGCAGCTTAATGGCTACCCTAGGGGAGACCCAGTACTTC	CASSLMATLGETQYF
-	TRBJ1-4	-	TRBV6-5	TGTGCCAGCAGTTGGGGGACACCAGGTGAAAAACTGTTTTTT	CASSWGTPGEKLFF
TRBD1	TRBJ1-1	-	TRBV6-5	TGTGCCAGCAGGAAGGGAGACAGGGAGGGGACTGAAGCTTTCTTT	CASRKGDREGTEAFF
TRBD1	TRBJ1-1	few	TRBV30	TGTGCCTGGGACACAGGGGGAACTGAAGCTTTCTTT	CAWDTGGTEAFF
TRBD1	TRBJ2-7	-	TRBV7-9	TGTGCCAGCAGCTTGGGGACAGGGGCCGGCGAGCAGTACTTC	CASSLGTGAGEQYF
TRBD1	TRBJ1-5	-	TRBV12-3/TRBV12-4	TGTGCCAGCAGTCCAGACAGGGGAGGTCAGCCCCAGCATTTT	CASSPDRGGQPQHF
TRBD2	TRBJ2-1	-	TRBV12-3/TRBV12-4	TGTGCCACCTCCCGGGCCGCGGGAGGGAATAATGAGCAGTTCTTC	CATSRAAGGNNEQFF
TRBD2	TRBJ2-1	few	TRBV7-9	TGTGCCAGCAGCTTATCCCCTAGCGGGAGCTCCTACAATGAGCAGTTCTTC	CASSLSPSGSSYNEQFF
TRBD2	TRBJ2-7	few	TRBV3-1	TGTGCCAGCAGCCAAGACGATTCACTAGCGGGTTCTCCCTACGAGCAGTACTTC	CASSQDDSLAGSPYEQYF
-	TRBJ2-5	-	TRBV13	TGTGCCAGCAGCAACCGGGGAAACCAAGAGACCCAGTACTTC	CASSNRGNQETQYF
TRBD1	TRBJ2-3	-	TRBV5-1	TGCGCCAGCAGCTTGGCCGGACAGGGTCCAGATACGCAGTATTTT	CASSLAGQGPDTQYF
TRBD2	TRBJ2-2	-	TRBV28	TGTGCCAGCTCGGTAGCGGGAGCCACCGGGGAGCTGTTTTTT	CASSVAGATGELFF
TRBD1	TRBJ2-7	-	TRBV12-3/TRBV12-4	TGTGCCAGCAGTTTCGGGACAGGGCGCGAGCAGTACTTC	CASSFGTGREQYF